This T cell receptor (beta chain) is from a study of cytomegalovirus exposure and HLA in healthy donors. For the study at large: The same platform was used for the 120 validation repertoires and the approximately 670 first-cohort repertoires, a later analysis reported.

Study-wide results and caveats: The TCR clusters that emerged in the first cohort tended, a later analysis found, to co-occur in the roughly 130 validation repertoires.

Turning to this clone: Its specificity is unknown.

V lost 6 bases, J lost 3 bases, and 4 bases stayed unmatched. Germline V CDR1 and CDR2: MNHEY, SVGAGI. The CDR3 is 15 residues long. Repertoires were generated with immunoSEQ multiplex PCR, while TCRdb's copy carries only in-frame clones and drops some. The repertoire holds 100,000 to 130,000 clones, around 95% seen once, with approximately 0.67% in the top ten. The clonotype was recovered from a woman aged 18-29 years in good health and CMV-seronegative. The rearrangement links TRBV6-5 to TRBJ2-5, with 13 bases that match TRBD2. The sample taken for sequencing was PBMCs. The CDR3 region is CASSPGLAGEETQYF. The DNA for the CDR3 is TGTGCCAGCAGCCCCGGACTAGCGGGGGAAGAGACCCAGTACTTC.